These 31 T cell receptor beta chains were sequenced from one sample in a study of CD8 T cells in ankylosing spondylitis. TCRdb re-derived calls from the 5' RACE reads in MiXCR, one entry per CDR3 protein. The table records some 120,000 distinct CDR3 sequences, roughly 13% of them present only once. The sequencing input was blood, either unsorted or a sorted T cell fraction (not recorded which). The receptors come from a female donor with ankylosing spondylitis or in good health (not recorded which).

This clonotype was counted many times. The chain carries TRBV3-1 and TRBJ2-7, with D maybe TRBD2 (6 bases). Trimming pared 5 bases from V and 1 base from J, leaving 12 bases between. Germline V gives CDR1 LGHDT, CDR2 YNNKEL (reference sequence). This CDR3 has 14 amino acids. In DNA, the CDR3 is TGTGCCAGCAGCTCCGGGAGAGGTTCCTACGAGCAGTACTTC. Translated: CASSSGRGSYEQYF.

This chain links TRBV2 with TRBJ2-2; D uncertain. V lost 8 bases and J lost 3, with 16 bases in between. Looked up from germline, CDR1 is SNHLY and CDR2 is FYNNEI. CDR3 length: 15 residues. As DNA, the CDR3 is TGTGCCAGCTCGACCCGTTCCGAACACACCGGGGAGCTGTTTTTT. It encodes CASSTRSEHTGELFF.

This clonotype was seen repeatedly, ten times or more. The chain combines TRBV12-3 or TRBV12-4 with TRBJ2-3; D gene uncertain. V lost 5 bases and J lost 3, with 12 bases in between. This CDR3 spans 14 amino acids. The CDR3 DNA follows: TGTGCCAGCAGTCCACAGCGTACAACAGATACGCAGTATTTT. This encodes CASSPQRTTDTQYF.

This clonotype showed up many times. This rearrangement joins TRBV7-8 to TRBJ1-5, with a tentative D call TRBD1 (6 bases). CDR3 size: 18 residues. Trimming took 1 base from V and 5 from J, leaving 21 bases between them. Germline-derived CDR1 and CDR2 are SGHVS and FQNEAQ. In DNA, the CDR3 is TGTGCCAGCAGCTTAGGGCTGGGCATGACAGGTCCTTATCAGCCCCAGCATTTT. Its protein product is CASSLGLGMTGPYQPQHF.

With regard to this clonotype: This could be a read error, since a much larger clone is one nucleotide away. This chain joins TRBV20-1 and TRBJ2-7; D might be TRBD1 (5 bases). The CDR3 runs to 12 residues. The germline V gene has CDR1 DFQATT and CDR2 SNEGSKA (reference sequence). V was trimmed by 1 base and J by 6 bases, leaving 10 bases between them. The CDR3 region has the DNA TGCAGTGCTAGAGGCAGGGTGTCCGAGCAGTACTTC. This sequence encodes CSARGRVSEQYF.

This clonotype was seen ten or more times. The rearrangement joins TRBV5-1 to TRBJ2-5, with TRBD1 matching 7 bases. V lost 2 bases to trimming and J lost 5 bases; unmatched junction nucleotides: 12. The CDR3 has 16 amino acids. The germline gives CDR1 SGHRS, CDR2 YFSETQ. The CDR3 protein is CASSFATGTLVETQYF. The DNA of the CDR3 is TGCGCCAGCAGCTTCGCGACAGGGACCCTAGTTGAGACCCAGTACTTC.

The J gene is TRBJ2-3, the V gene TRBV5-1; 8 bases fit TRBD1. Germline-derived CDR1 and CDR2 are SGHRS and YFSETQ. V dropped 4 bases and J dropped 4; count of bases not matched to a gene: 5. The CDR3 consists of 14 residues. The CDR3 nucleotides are TGCGCCAGCAGCCCCGGACAGGGCTCAGATACGCAGTATTTT. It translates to CASSPGQGSDTQYF.

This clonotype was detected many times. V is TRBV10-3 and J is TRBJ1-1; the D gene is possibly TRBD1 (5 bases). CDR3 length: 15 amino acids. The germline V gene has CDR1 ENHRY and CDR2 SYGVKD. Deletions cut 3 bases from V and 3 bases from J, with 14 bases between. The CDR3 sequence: CAISDPGTAYTEAFF. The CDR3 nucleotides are TGTGCCATCAGTGACCCCGGGACGGCGTACACTGAAGCTTTCTTT.

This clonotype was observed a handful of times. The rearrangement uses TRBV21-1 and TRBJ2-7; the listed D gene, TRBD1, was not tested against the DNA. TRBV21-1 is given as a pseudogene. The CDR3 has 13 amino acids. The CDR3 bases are TGTGCCAGCAGCAAAGAGGGGAAATACGAGCAGTACTTC. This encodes CASSKEGKYEQYF.

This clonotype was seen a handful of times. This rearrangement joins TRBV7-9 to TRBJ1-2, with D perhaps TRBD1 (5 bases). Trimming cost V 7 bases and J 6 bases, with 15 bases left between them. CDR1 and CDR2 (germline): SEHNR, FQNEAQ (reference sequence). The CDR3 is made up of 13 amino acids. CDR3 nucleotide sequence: TGTGCCAGCACCTCCGGGACGGATAATGGCTACACCTTC. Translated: CASTSGTDNGYTF.

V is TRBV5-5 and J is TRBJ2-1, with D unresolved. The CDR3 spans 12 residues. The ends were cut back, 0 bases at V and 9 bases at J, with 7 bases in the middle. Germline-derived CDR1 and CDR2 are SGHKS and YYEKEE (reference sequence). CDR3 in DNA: TGTGCCAGCAGCTTGGGGCAGACTGAGCAGTTCTTC. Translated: CASSLGQTEQFF.

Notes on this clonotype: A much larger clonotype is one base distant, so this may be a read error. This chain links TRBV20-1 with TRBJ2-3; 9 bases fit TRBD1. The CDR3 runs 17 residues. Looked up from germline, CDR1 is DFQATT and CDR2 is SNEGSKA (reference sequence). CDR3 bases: TGCTGTGCTGGACAGGGGTTCGCATCGTTGCGCACAGATACGCAGTATTTT. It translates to CCAGQGFASLRTDTQYF.

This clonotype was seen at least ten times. The CDR3 loop is CAIKKSGNVYNEQFF. The CDR3 DNA reads as TGTGCCATCAAAAAGAGCGGGAACGTCTACAATGAGCAGTTCTTC. The J gene is TRBJ2-1, the V gene TRBV10-3; TRBD2 aligns across 7 bases. This CDR3 region has 15 residues. The ends lost 7 bases at V and 3 bases at J; junction bases unmatched: 9. CDR1 is ENHRY and CDR2 is SYGVKD in the germline V gene.

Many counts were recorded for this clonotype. CDR3 nucleotide sequence: TGTGCCAGCAAAAAACAGGGCCAAGAGACCCAGTACTTC. Protein: CASKKQGQETQYF. The chain combines TRBV5-5 with TRBJ2-5; a possible D gene is TRBD1 (6 bases). V lost 6 bases and J 1 base, leaving 10 bases between the germline ends. CDR1 SGHKS and CDR2 YYEKEE come from the germline V gene (reference sequence). This CDR3 spans 13 amino acids.

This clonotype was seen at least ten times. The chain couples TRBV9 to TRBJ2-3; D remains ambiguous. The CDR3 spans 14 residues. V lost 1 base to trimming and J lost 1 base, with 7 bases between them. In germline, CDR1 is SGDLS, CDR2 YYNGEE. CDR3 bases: TGTGCCAGCAGCGTACTGACCGGCACAGATACGCAGTATTTT. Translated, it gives CASSVLTGTDTQYF.

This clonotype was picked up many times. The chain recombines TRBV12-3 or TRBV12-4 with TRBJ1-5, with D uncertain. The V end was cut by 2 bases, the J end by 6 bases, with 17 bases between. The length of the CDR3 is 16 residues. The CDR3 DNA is TGTGCCAGCAGTTTACTCGTGTGGTCAGGAGGTCAGCCCCAGCATTTT. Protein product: CASSLLVWSGGQPQHF.

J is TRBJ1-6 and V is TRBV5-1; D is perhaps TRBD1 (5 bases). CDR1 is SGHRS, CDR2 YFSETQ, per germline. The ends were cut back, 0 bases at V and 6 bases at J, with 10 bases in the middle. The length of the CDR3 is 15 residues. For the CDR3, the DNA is TGCGCCAGCAGCTTGGAGCAGGGAGCTAATTCACCCCTCCACTTT. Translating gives CASSLEQGANSPLHF.

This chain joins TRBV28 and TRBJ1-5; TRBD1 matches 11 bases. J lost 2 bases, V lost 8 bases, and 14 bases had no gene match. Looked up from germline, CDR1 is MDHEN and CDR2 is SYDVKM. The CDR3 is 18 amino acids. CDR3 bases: TGTGCCAGCTTCCATGGACAGGGGGCCATATTCCGCAATCAGCCCCAGCATTTT. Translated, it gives CASFHGQGAIFRNQPQHF.

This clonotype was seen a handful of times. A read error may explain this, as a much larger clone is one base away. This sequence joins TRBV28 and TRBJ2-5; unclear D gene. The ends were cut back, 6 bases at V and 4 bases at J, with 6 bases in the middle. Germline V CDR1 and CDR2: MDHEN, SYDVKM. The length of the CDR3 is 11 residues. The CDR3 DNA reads TGTGCCAGCAGCCACCGAGAGACCCAGTACTTC. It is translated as CASSHRETQYF.

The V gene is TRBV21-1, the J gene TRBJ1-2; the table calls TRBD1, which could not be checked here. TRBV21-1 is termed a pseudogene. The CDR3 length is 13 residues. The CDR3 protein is CASTPPPLRGYTF. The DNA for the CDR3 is TGTGCCAGCACTCCGCCGCCCCTACGAGGCTACACCTTC.

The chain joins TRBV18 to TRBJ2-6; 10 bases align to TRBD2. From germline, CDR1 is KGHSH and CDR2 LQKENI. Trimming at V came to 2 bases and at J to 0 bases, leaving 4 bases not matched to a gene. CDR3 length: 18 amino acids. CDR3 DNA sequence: TGTGCCAGCTCACCAACTAGCGGGGCGAGCTCTGGGGCCAACGTCCTGACTTTC. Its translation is CASSPTSGASSGANVLTF. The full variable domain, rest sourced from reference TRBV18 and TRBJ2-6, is NAGVMQNPRHLVRRRGQEARLRCSPMKGHSHVYWYRQLPEEGLKFMVYLQKENIIDESGMPKERFSAEFPKEGPSILRIQQVVRGDSAAYFCASSPTSGASSGANVLTFGAGSRLTVL.

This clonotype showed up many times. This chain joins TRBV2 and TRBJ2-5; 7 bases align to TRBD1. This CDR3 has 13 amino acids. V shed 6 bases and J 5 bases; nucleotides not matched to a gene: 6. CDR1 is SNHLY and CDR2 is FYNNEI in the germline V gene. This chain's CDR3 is CASRNTGAETQYF. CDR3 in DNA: TGTGCCAGCAGAAACACAGGGGCGGAGACCCAGTACTTC.

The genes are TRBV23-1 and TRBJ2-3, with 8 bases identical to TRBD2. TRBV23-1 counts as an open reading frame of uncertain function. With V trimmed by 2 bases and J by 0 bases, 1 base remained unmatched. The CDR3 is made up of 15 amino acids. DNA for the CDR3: TGCGCCAGCAGTCAAACTAGCGGAAGCACAGATACGCAGTATTTT. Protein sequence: CASSQTSGSTDTQYF.

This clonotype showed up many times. CDR3 bases: TGCGCCAGCAGCTTGGCAGGCGGCGGAAACACTGAAGCTTTCTTT. Protein product: CASSLAGGGNTEAFF. The chain joins TRBV5-1 to TRBJ1-1; unclear D gene. Germline assignment: CDR1 SGHRS and CDR2 YFSETQ. This CDR3 is 15 amino acids long. Trimming shortened V by 0 bases and J by 2 bases, and 11 bases separated the two germline ends.

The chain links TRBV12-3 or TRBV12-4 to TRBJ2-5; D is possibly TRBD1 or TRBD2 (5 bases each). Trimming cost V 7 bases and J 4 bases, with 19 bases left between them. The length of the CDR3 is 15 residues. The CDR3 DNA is TGTGCCAGCACTATAAGGGGAGCGCTCGGAGAGACCCAGTACTTC. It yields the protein CASTIRGALGETQYF.

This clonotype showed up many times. CDR3 sequence reads: CASSLQNRNTEAFF. The CDR3 DNA sequence: TGCGCCAGCAGCTTGCAAAATCGGAACACTGAAGCTTTCTTT. The rearrangement links TRBV5-1 to TRBJ1-1; D unclear. This CDR3 contains 14 residues. Trimming stripped 1 base from V and 1 base from J, with 8 bases between. Germline lookup yields CDR1 SGHRS and CDR2 YFSETQ.

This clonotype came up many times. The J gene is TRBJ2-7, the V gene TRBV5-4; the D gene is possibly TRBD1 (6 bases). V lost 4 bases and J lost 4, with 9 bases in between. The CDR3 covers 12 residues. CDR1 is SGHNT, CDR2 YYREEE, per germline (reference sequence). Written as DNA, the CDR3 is TGTGCCAGCAGCGTGACAGGTTACGAGCAGTACTTC. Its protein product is CASSVTGYEQYF.

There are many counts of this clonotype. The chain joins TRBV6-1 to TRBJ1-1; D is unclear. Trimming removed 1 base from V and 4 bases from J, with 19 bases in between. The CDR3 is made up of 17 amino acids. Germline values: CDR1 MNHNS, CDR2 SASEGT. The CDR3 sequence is CASSEVPRRTEFTEAFF. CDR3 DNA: TGTGCCAGCAGTGAAGTGCCACGTAGGACGGAGTTCACTGAAGCTTTCTTT.

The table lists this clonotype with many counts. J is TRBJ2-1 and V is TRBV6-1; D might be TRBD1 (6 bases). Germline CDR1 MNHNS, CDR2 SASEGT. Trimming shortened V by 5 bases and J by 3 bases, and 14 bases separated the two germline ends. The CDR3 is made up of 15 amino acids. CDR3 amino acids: CASSQTGFVYNEQFF. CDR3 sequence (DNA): TGTGCCAGCAGTCAAACAGGGTTCGTCTACAATGAGCAGTTCTTC.

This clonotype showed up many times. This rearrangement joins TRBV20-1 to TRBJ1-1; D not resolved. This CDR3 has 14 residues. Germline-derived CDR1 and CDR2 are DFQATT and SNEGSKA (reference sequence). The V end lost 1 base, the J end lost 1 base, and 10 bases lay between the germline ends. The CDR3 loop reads CSARARGGNTEAFF. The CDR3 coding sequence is TGCAGTGCTAGAGCTCGGGGAGGGAACACTGAAGCTTTCTTT.

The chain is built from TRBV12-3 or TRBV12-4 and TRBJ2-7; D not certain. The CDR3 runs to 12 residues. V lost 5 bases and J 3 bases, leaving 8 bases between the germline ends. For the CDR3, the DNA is TGTGCCAGCAGTGTGATCAGCTACGAGCAGTACTTC. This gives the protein CASSVISYEQYF.